A single sample is the source of the 30 T cell receptor beta chains below, sequenced in a study of T cell changes during pregnancy in multiple sclerosis. Clones were sequenced by immunoSEQ multiplex PCR, and TCRdb holds only the in-frame ones, with some missing. The sample shows under 150,000 clones, less than 97% of them seen only once. The input for sequencing was peripheral blood, taken after pregnancy. The receptors originated from a female donor with multiple sclerosis, enrolled in a pregnancy study.

The V call is TRBV28, the J call TRBJ2-3; tentatively, D is TRBD1 (5 bases). The CDR3 length is 14 residues. Trimming shortened V by 5 bases and J by 5 bases, and 14 bases separated the two germline ends. Germline CDR1 MDHEN, CDR2 SYDVKM. CDR3 DNA: TGTGCCAGCAGTCCACGTACAGGTGAAGATACGCAGTATTTT. Translating gives CASSPRTGEDTQYF. The whole variable domain, remainder taken from reference TRBV28 and TRBJ2-3, is DVKVTQSSRYLVKRTGEKVFLECVQDMDHENMFWYRQDPGLGLRLIYFSYDVKMKEKGDIPEGYSVSREKKERFSLILESASTNQTSMYLCASSPRTGEDTQYFGPGTRLTVL.

The gene calls are TRBV5-4 and TRBJ1-4; 7 nucleotides line up with TRBD1. The V segment lost 5 bases and the J segment 3 bases; nucleotides outside the gene matches: 10. Germline V gene data show CDR1 as SGHNT and CDR2 as YYREEE (reference sequence). The CDR3 sequence is 16 residues long. In DNA, the CDR3 is TGTGCCAGCAGTCAACTAGGGGGCACAGCTAATGAAAAACTGTTTTTT. It yields the protein CASSQLGGTANEKLFF.

This chain joins TRBV18 and TRBJ1-1, with D maybe TRBD1 (5 bases). The CDR3 covers 13 residues. The germline V gene has CDR1 KGHSH and CDR2 LQKENI. V gave up 1 base and J gave up 5 bases, with 8 bases separating them. The CDR3 region is CASSPQTVTEAFF. In DNA, the CDR3 is TGTGCCAGCTCACCACAGACAGTGACTGAAGCTTTCTTT.

The table lists this clone with a count of one. This chain joins TRBV7-2 and TRBJ2-3; 7 bases agree with TRBD2. This CDR3 is 15 amino acids long. Looked up from germline, CDR1 is SGHTA and CDR2 is FQGNSA. Germline trimming cut 5 bases from V and 5 bases from J; bases unmatched to any gene: 10. Written as DNA, the CDR3 is TGTGCCAGCAGCCGACGCCGCGCGGGAGTAGATACGCAGTATTTT. Amino acid sequence: CASSRRRAGVDTQYF.

J is TRBJ2-3 and V is TRBV29-1; the match to TRBD1 covers 8 bases. The trim removed 6 bases at V and 6 bases at J, leaving 2 bases unmatched. The CDR3 is 11 residues long. Germline CDR1 SQVTM, CDR2 ANQGSEA. CDR3 amino acids: CSVQGADTQYF. For the CDR3, the DNA is TGCAGCGTCCAGGGGGCGGATACGCAGTATTTT.

In nucleotides, the CDR3 is TGCGCCAGCAGCCAAGAGCCTCAGGGGAACACTGAAGCTTTCTTT. Amino acid sequence: CASSQEPQGNTEAFF. This rearrangement joins TRBV4-1 to TRBJ1-1; a possible D gene is TRBD1 (5 bases). Deletions cut 0 bases from V and 1 base from J, with 9 bases between. This CDR3 has 15 amino acids. CDR1 is MGHRA and CDR2 is YSYEKL in the germline V gene.

V gene TRBV19 combines with J gene TRBJ2-7; 7 bases line up with TRBD2. With 2 bases clipped from V and 7 bases from J, the junction kept 14 bases outside the gene matches. The length of the CDR3 is 16 residues. The germline V gene encodes CDR1 LNHDA and CDR2 SQIVND (reference sequence). The CDR3: CASSIQAQRGKKEQYF. The CDR3 DNA reads TGTGCCAGTAGTATACAAGCCCAGCGGGGTAAGAAAGAGCAGTACTTC.

As regards this clone: A read error may produce the germline difference seen at one junction end. The gene calls are TRBV20-1 and TRBJ2-5; the match to TRBD1 covers 7 bases. This CDR3 is built from 10 residues. Germline assignment: CDR1 DFQATT and CDR2 SNEGSKA (reference sequence). CDR3: CSASPGQIHF. DNA for the CDR3: TGCAGTGCTAGTCCGGGACAGATACACTTC.

The CDR3, as DNA: TGTGCCAGCAGTGCGGGTCGTGGAGTCTACGAGCAGTACTTC. Its protein is CASSAGRGVYEQYF. The chain links TRBV27 to TRBJ2-7, with D perhaps matching TRBD2 (5 bases). The germline V gene has CDR1 MNHEY and CDR2 SMNVEV (reference sequence). There are 14 residues in the CDR3. Deletions cut 5 bases from V and 3 bases from J, with 14 bases between.

The chain has TRBV7-9 and TRBJ2-1, with 10 bases identical to TRBD2. CDR1 and CDR2 (germline): SEHNR, FQNEAQ (reference sequence). V lost 10 bases to trimming and J lost 2 bases; unmatched junction nucleotides: 14. The length of the CDR3 is 17 residues. The CDR3: CATPRWASGSPYNEQFF. The CDR3 bases are TGTGCCACCCCAAGGTGGGCTAGCGGGAGCCCCTACAATGAGCAGTTCTTC.

This chain links TRBV4-2 with TRBJ2-7, with 9 bases matching TRBD2. CDR3 length: 15 residues. In germline, CDR1 is LGHNA, CDR2 YNFKEQ. V was clipped by 4 bases and J by 3 bases; unmatched bases: 7. The CDR3 region is CASSRDRGRDYEQYF. CDR3 nucleotide sequence: TGTGCCAGCAGCCGGGATCGCGGGAGGGACTACGAGCAGTACTTC.

The chain recombines TRBV29-1 with TRBJ2-5; D might be TRBD2 (6 bases). The germline CDR1 and CDR2 sequences are SQVTM and ANQGSEA. V lost 4 bases and J 1 base, leaving 13 bases between the germline ends. The CDR3 covers 14 residues. The CDR3 sequence: CSVVPAGLQETQYF. DNA for the CDR3: TGCAGCGTTGTCCCAGCGGGCCTCCAAGAGACCCAGTACTTC. The entire variable domain, with the rest obtained from reference TRBV29-1 and TRBJ2-5, is as follows: SAVISQKPSRDICQRGTSLTIQCQVDSQVTMMFWYRQQPGQSLTLIATANQGSEATYESGFVIDKFPISRPNLTFSTLTVSNMSPEDSSIYLCSVVPAGLQETQYFGPGTRLLVL.

The rearrangement joins TRBV27 to TRBJ1-5, with 9 bases matching TRBD1. In germline, CDR1 is MNHEY, CDR2 SMNVEV (reference sequence). Germline trimming cut 5 bases from V and 4 bases from J; bases unmatched to any gene: 6. This CDR3 comprises 15 residues. DNA of the CDR3: TGTGCCAGCAGTCCACAGGGGGCGTTGAATCAGCCCCAGCATTTT. This gives the protein CASSPQGALNQPQHF.

V and J are TRBV5-5 and TRBJ2-7; TRBD2 aligns across 7 bases. The germline V gene has CDR1 SGHKS and CDR2 YYEKEE (reference sequence). CDR3 length: 14 amino acids. V shed 6 bases and J 5 bases; nucleotides not matched to a gene: 11. CDR3 in amino acids: CASTSTGTTDEQYF. The DNA for the CDR3 is TGTGCCAGCACCTCGACCGGGACTACCGACGAGCAGTACTTC.

The genes are TRBV11-1 and TRBJ2-7; TRBD2 aligns across 10 bases. The germline V gene encodes CDR1 SGHAT and CDR2 FQDESV (reference sequence). The CDR3 has 14 amino acids. Germline trimming cut 1 base from V and 6 bases from J; bases unmatched to any gene: 3. The CDR3 DNA reads TGTGCCAGCAGCTTAGTAGCGGGAGGAGGCGAGCAGTACTTC. Translated: CASSLVAGGGEQYF.

This chain links TRBV5-8 with TRBJ2-7; 7 nucleotides match TRBD2. Germline trimming cut 3 bases from V and 2 bases from J; bases unmatched to any gene: 14. From germline, CDR1 is SGHTS and CDR2 YDEGEE. The CDR3 has 17 residues. The CDR3 bases are TGTGCCAGCAGCTCAGCCGCCTTTCTAGCGGAGGCCTACGAGCAGTACTTC. Its protein product is CASSSAAFLAEAYEQYF.

V is TRBV28 and J is TRBJ2-1, with 9 nucleotides matching TRBD2. This CDR3 has 16 amino acids. Germline trimming cut 1 base from V and 7 bases from J; bases unmatched to any gene: 8. Germline CDR1 reads MDHEN; CDR2 reads SYDVKM. The CDR3 is CASSLLAGVMVNEQFF. The CDR3 DNA sequence: TGTGCCAGCAGTTTATTAGCGGGAGTGATGGTGAATGAGCAGTTCTTC.

This chain uses TRBV2 with TRBJ2-6; the D gene is possibly TRBD1 (6 bases). Looked up from germline, CDR1 is SNHLY and CDR2 is FYNNEI. Trimming took off 1 base at V and 5 bases at J, with 12 bases between the two ends. The CDR3 is 16 residues long. The CDR3 protein is CASSEGRGSRANVLTF. CDR3 DNA: TGTGCCAGCAGTGAAGGTAGGGGGTCACGGGCCAACGTCCTGACTTTC.

This chain connects TRBV6-5 to TRBJ1-5; the match to TRBD1 covers 11 bases. Germline values: CDR1 MNHEY, CDR2 SVGAGI. After removal of 6 bases from V and 11 bases from J, the junction contained 9 bases not matched to a gene. The CDR3 contains 14 residues. CDR3 sequence: CASSLGTGGGTQHF. Here the CDR3 DNA reads TGTGCCAGCAGCCTAGGGACAGGGGGAGGCACCCAGCATTTT.

The J gene is TRBJ2-7, the V gene TRBV5-1; 8 bases align to TRBD1. This CDR3 has 17 residues. V shed 0 bases, J shed 3 bases, and the junction held 11 bases outside the gene matches. The V gene's germline CDR1 is SGHRS and CDR2 YFSETQ. The CDR3 here is CASSLEGKDRGNYEQYF. CDR3 sequence (DNA): TGCGCCAGCAGCTTGGAGGGGAAAGACAGGGGCAACTACGAGCAGTACTTC.

The genes are TRBV5-1 and TRBJ2-1, with D possibly being TRBD2 (5 bases). This CDR3 is built from 15 residues. V was pared by 2 bases and J by 5 bases, with 14 bases between. Germline V CDR1 and CDR2: SGHRS, YFSETQ. CDR3 residues: CASSFPSGIDNEQFF. In DNA form, the CDR3 reads TGCGCCAGCAGCTTCCCCTCCGGGATCGACAATGAGCAGTTCTTC.

This clone was observed a few times. The rearrangement joins TRBV7-8 to TRBJ1-2; 10 bases fit TRBD1. Germline V lookup: CDR1 SGHVS, CDR2 FQNEAQ. V trimming: 1 base; J trimming: 5 bases; junction bases outside the gene matches: 1. This CDR3 region has 14 residues. The CDR3: CASSLGTGGYGYTF. CDR3 DNA: TGTGCCAGCAGCTTAGGGACAGGGGGATATGGCTACACCTTC.

The rearrangement joins TRBV19 to TRBJ2-3; 14 bases line up with TRBD2. CDR3 length equals 24 residues. Germline CDR1 LNHDA, CDR2 SQIVND (reference sequence). V dropped 7 bases and J dropped 1; count of bases not matched to a gene: 28. CDR3 region: CASTYQFGSGAGTSGRGGTDTQYF. The CDR3 DNA reads as TGTGCCAGTACCTATCAGTTTGGTTCGGGGGCCGGGACTAGCGGGAGAGGAGGCACAGATACGCAGTATTTT.

The genes are TRBV10-2 and TRBJ1-5; D is undetermined. The V gene lost 4 bases and the J gene lost 2 bases, with 3 bases spanning the gap. The CDR3 is 12 amino acids. Germline CDR1 and CDR2: WSHSY and SAAADI. CDR3 nucleotides: TGCGCCAGCAGTGCAGGCAATCAGCCCCAGCATTTT. Its protein is CASSAGNQPQHF.

The chain links TRBV7-3 to TRBJ2-7, with 7 nucleotides matching TRBD2. CDR3 length: 15 residues. The V gene's germline CDR1 is SGHTA and CDR2 FQGTGA. V dropped 2 bases and J dropped 4; count of bases not matched to a gene: 8. The DNA for the CDR3 is TGTGCCAGCAGCTTACGCCCCGGCGGGGGATACGAGCAGTACTTC. Translated, it gives CASSLRPGGGYEQYF.

The rearrangement uses TRBV9 and TRBJ2-1; TRBD2 is a possible D gene (6 bases). V shed 0 bases and J shed 7 bases, with 14 bases lying between them. CDR1 is SGDLS and CDR2 is YYNGEE in the germline V gene. This CDR3 comprises 15 residues. The CDR3 DNA sequence: TGTGCCAGCAGCGTAGGGGTGTTGAGCGGGAATGAGCAGTTCTTC. Its translation is CASSVGVLSGNEQFF.

V usage is TRBV29-1 and J usage is TRBJ1-2; 10 bases align to TRBD1. The germline gives CDR1 SQVTM, CDR2 ANQGSEA. Trimming took 3 bases from V and 6 from J; bases not matched to a gene: 7. The length of the CDR3 is 14 residues. The CDR3 is CSVEGQGNNDGYTF. The CDR3 DNA reads as TGCAGCGTTGAGGGACAGGGGAACAACGATGGCTACACCTTC. The full variable domain, completed using reference TRBV29-1 and TRBJ1-2, is SAVISQKPSRDICQRGTSLTIQCQVDSQVTMMFWYRQQPGQSLTLIATANQGSEATYESGFVIDKFPISRPNLTFSTLTVSNMSPEDSSIYLCSVEGQGNNDGYTFGSGTRLTVV.

The V gene is TRBV5-4, the J gene TRBJ2-5, with D possibly TRBD2 on 6 matching bases. Germline CDR1 and CDR2: SGHNT and YYREEE (reference sequence). V was cut by 4 bases and J by 2 bases, with 9 bases left in between. CDR3 length equals 13 residues. CDR3 residues: CASSLGRQETQYF. CDR3 coding DNA: TGTGCCAGCAGCCTAGGGAGGCAAGAGACCCAGTACTTC.

The rearrangement uses TRBV7-9 and TRBJ2-7; a possible D gene is TRBD2 (5 bases). The CDR3 runs 13 residues. Trimming left V 3 bases short and J 5 bases short, with 11 bases between. From germline, CDR1 is SEHNR and CDR2 FQNEAQ (reference sequence). CDR3 sequence: CASSFEGAHEQYF. CDR3 nucleotide sequence: TGTGCCAGCAGCTTTGAGGGAGCCCACGAGCAGTACTTC.

The chain links TRBV15 to TRBJ1-5; 12 bases map to TRBD1. Germline loops: CDR1 LNHNV, CDR2 YYDKDF (reference sequence). The CDR3 sequence is 17 residues long. The V gene end was trimmed by 0 bases and the J gene end by 4 bases; junction bases not matched to a gene: 4. CDR3 protein: CATSREPGQGANQPQHF. CDR3 DNA: TGTGCCACCAGCAGAGAACCGGGACAGGGGGCGAATCAGCCCCAGCATTTT.